The 3 T cell receptor beta chains in this list originate from one sample, sequenced in a study of blood T cell repertoires in COVID-19. Data came from immunoSEQ multiplex PCR; TCRdb stores just in-frame clones and leaves some out. The table has 150,000 to 200,000 clones, 65% to 80% seen once. Material for sequencing was PBMCs or T cells enriched from blood (not recorded which). The receptors come from a woman between 50 and 59 years old with acute COVID-19.

This clone was detected only once. The chain couples TRBV11-3 to TRBJ2-5, with TRBD1 identical over 8 bases. V dropped 5 bases and J dropped 2; count of bases not matched to a gene: 4. This CDR3 region has 14 residues. CDR1 is SGHNT, CDR2 YENEEA, per germline. The CDR3 reads CASSGDRGQETQYF. The CDR3 nucleotides read TGTGCCAGCAGCGGAGACAGGGGTCAAGAGACCCAGTACTTC.

The J gene is TRBJ2-2, the V gene TRBV5-1, with D tentatively TRBD1 (6 bases). The V gene's germline CDR1 is SGHRS and CDR2 YFSETQ. The CDR3 consists of 12 residues. The V and J ends lost 3 bases and 8 bases respectively, with 8 bases between them. The CDR3 loop is CASSSQGGELFF. The CDR3 nucleotides are TGCGCCAGCAGCTCACAGGGAGGGGAGCTGTTTTTT.

The genes are TRBV5-1 and TRBJ2-2; D is uncertain. Germline V gene data show CDR1 as SGHRS and CDR2 as YFSETQ. The V end was cut by 0 bases, the J end by 12 bases, with 9 bases between. The CDR3 is 12 amino acids. CDR3 protein: CASSLETSKLFF. In DNA, the CDR3 is TGCGCCAGCAGCTTGGAAACTTCTAAGCTGTTTTTT.